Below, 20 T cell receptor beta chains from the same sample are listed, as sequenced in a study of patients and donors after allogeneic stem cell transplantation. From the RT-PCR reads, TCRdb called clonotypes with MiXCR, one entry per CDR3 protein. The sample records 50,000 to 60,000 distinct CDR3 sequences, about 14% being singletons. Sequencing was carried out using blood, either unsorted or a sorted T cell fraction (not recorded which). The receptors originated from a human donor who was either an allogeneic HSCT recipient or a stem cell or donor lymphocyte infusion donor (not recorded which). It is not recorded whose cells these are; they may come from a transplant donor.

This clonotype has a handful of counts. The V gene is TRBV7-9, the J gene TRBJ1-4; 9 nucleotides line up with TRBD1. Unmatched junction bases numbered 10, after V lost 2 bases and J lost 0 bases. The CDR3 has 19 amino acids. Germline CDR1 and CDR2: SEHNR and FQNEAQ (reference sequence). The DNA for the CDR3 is TGTGCCAGCAGCTTACCCGGGACAGGGAGACCTGCAACTAATGAAAAACTGTTTTTT. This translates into CASSLPGTGRPATNEKLFF.

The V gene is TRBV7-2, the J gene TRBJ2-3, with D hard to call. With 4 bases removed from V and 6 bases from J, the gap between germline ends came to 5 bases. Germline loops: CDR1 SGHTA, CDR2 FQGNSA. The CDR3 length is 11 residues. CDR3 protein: CASSSADTQYF. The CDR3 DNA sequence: TGTGCCAGCAGCTCCGCCGATACGCAGTATTTT.

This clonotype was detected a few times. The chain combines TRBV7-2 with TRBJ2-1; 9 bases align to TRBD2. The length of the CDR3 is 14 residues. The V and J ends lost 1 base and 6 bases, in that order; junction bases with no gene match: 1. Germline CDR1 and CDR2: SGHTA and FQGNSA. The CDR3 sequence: CASSLVREGNEQFF. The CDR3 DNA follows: TGTGCCAGCAGCTTAGTGCGGGAGGGCAATGAGCAGTTCTTC.

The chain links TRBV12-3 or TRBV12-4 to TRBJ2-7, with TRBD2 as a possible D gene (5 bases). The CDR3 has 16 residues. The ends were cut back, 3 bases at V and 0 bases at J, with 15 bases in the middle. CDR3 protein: CASSFLVKTSSYEQYF. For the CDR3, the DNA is TGTGCCAGCAGTTTTCTAGTGAAAACTAGCTCCTACGAGCAGTACTTC.

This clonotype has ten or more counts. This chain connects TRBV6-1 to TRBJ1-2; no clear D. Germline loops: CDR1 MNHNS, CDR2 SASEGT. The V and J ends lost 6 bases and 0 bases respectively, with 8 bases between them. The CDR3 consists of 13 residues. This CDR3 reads CASRDGPNYGYTF. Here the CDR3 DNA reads TGTGCCAGCAGAGACGGTCCTAACTATGGCTACACCTTC.

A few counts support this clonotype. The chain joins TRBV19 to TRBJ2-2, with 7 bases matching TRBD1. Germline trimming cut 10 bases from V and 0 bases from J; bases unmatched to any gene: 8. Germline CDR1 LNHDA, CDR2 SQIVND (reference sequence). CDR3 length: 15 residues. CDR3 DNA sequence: TGTGCCACTACCCGGGACAGTTCGAACACCGGGGAGCTGTTTTTT. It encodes CATTRDSSNTGELFF.

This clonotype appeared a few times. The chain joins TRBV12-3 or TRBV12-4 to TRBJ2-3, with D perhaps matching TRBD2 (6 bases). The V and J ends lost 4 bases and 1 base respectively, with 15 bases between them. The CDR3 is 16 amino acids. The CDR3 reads CASSWRQSGGTDTQYF. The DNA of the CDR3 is TGTGCCAGCAGTTGGCGGCAATCGGGGGGCACAGATACGCAGTATTTT.

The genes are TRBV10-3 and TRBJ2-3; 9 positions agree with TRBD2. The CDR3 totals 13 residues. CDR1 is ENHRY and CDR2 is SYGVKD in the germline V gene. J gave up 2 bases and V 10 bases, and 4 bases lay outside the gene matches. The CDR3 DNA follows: TGTGCCAGCGGGGGGGGGACCACAGATACGCAGTATTTT. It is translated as CASGGGTTDTQYF.

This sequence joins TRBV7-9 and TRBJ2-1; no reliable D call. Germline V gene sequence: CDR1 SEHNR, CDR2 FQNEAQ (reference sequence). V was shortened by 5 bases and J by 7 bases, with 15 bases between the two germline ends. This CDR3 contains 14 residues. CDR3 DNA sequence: TGTGCCAGCAGCCTTATCGCGTCGGGTAATGAGCAGTTCTTC. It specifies CASSLIASGNEQFF.

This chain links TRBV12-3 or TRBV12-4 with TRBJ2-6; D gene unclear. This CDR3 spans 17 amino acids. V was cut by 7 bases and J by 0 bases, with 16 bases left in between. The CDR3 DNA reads TGTGCCAGCACCCTTGGACGGGCAAGCTCTGGGGCCAACGTCCTGACTTTC. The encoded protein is CASTLGRASSGANVLTF.

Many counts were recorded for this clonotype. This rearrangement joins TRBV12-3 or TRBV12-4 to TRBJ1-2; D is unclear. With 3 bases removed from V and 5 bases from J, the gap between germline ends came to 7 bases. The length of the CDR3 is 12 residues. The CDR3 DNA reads TGTGCCAGCAGTTTGGTCCCGTATGGCTACACCTTC. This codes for CASSLVPYGYTF.

CDR3 in DNA: TGTGCCAGCTCACCAGGAGTGGATACGCAGTATTTT. This gives the protein CASSPGVDTQYF. The J gene is TRBJ2-3, the V gene TRBV18; D is undetermined. V dropped 2 bases and J dropped 6 bases, with 6 bases sitting between them. The germline V gene encodes CDR1 KGHSH and CDR2 LQKENI. The CDR3 spans 12 residues.

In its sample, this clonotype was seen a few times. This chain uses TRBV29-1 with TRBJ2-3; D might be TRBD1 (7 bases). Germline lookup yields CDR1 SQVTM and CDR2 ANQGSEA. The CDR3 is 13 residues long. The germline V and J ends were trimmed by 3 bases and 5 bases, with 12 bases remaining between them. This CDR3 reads CSVERQGGDTQYF. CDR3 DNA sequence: TGCAGCGTTGAGAGGCAGGGGGGAGATACGCAGTATTTT.

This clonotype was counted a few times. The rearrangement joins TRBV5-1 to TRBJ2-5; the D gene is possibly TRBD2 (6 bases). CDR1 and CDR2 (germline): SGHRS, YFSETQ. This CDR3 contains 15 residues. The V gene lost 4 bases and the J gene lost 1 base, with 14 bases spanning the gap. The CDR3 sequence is CASSPLTSTQETQYF. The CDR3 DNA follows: TGCGCCAGCAGCCCGTTGACTAGTACCCAAGAGACCCAGTACTTC.

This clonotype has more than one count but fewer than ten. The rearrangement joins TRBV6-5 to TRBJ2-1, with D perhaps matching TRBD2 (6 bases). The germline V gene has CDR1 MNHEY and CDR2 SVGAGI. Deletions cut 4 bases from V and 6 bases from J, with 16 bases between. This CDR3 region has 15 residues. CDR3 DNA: TGTGCCAGCAGTTCCGGACTATCGGGAGCCAATGAGCAGTTCTTC. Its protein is CASSSGLSGANEQFF.

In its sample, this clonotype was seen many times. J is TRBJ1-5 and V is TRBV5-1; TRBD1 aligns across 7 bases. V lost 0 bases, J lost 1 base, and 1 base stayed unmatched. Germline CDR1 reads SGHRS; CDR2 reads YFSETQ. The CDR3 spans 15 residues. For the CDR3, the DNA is TGCGCCAGCAGCTTGGAGGGACAGAGCAATCAGCCCCAGCATTTT. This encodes CASSLEGQSNQPQHF. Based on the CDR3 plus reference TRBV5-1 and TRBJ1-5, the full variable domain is KAGVTQTPRYLIKTRGQQVTLSCSPISGHRSVSWYQQTPGQGLQFLFEYFSETQRNKGNFPGRFSGRQFSNSRSEMNVSTLELGDSALYLCASSLEGQSNQPQHFGDGTRLSIL.

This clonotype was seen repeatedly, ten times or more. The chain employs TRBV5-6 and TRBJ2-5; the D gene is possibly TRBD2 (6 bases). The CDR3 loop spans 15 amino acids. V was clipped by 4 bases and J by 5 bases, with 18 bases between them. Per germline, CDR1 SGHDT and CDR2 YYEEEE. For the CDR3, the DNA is TGTGCCAGCAGCAAACGGGGAGGCGGCTGGGAGACCCAGTACTTC. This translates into CASSKRGGGWETQYF. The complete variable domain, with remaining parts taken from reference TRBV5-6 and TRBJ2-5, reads DAGVTQSPTHLIKTRGQQVTLRCSPKSGHDTVSWYQQALGQGPQFIFQYYEEEERQRGNFPDRFSGHQFPNYSSELNVNALLLGDSALYLCASSKRGGGWETQYFGPGTRLLVL.

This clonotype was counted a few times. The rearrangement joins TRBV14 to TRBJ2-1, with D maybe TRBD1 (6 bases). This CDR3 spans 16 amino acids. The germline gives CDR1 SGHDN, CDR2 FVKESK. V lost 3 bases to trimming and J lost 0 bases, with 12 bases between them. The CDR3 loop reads CASSHRGSSSYNEQFF. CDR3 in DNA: TGTGCCAGCAGCCACAGGGGTTCGAGCTCCTACAATGAGCAGTTCTTC.

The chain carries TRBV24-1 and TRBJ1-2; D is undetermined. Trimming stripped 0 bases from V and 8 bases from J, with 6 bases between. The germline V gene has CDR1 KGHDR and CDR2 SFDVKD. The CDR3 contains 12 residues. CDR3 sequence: CATSDLVGGYTF. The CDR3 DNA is TGTGCCACCAGTGATTTGGTCGGAGGCTACACCTTC.

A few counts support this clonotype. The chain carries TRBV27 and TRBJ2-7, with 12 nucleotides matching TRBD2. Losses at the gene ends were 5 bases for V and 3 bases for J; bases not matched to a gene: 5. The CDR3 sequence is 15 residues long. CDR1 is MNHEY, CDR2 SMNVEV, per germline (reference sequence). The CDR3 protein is CASSASGRVFYEQYF. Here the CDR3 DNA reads TGTGCCAGCAGTGCTAGCGGGAGGGTTTTCTACGAGCAGTACTTC.